This T cell receptor (beta chain) came from a study of T cell responses to AZD1222 COVID-19 vaccine. Study-level points and caveats: Once two AZD1222 doses were given, Spike-specific TCR breadth and depth went up. CD4 TCRs associated with vaccination spanned spike, dominating at 160-218 and 743-854. Mostly white British, mostly female donors; authors suggested clonal diversity may be underestimated.

Produced via immunoSEQ multiplex PCR; TCRdb's table is partial and in-frame only. Of fewer than 150,000 clones in the sample, about 86% were seen once. Remarks on this clone: What it binds is not known.

The clonotype originates from an adult in good health. The material sequenced was peripheral blood, taken on day 0 of AZD1222 vaccination.

The CDR3 nucleotides are TGTGCCAGCAGCGCGGGGAGCAATCAGCCCCAGCATTTT. It encodes CASSAGSNQPQHF. The chain recombines TRBV7-9 with TRBJ1-5; D uncertain. The germline gives CDR1 SEHNR, CDR2 FQNEAQ (reference sequence). The CDR3 is 13 amino acids. V lost 5 bases, J lost 1 base, and 6 bases lay in between.